Below, 5 T cell receptor beta chains from the same sample are listed, as sequenced in a study of blood T cell repertoires in COVID-19. Libraries were prepared by immunoSEQ multiplex PCR; TCRdb keeps only in-frame clonotypes and omits some of them. The data hold around 380,000 clones, with approximately 80% observed a single time. What was sequenced was peripheral blood. Source of these receptors: a human donor with acute or convalescent COVID-19. The donor label of this sample is uncertain.

V is TRBV19 and J is TRBJ2-5, with 8 bases fitting TRBD1. This CDR3 has 12 residues. Unmatched junction bases numbered 5, after V lost 2 bases and J lost 12 bases. Per the germline V gene, CDR1 is LNHDA and CDR2 is SQIVND (reference sequence). CDR3 coding DNA: TGTGCCAGTAGTATACCTCCGGGACAGGAGTACTTC. Encoded protein: CASSIPPGQEYF.

The J gene is TRBJ2-3, the V gene TRBV10-1, with D maybe TRBD2 (6 bases). CDR1 and CDR2 (germline): WNHNN, SYGVQD (reference sequence). This CDR3 contains 15 residues. The V end was cut by 3 bases, the J end by 1 base, with 11 bases between. CDR3 DNA: TGCGCCAGCAGTGACCCGGGAGTGGGCACAGATACGCAGTATTTT. Protein: CASSDPGVGTDTQYF.

The rearrangement links TRBV28 to TRBJ1-4; a weak D match, TRBD1 (5 bases). Germline CDR1 reads MDHEN; CDR2 reads SYDVKM. With 3 bases removed from V and 5 bases from J, the gap between germline ends came to 16 bases. This CDR3 is built from 16 residues. The CDR3 sequence: CASSFRSGGTNEKLFF. For the CDR3, the DNA is TGTGCCAGCAGTTTTAGGTCGGGAGGGACGAATGAAAAACTGTTTTTT.

This chain uses TRBV18 with TRBJ2-4; 7 positions match TRBD2. Germline V lookup: CDR1 KGHSH, CDR2 LQKENI. The junction had 6 bases not matched to a gene; V was cut back by 3 bases and J by 7 bases. This CDR3 comprises 14 residues. CDR3 sequence reads: CASSPLGEGNIQYF. The CDR3 DNA is TGTGCCAGCTCACCCCTAGGGGAGGGGAACATTCAGTACTTC.

To note about this clone: Other DNA sequences in the same sample also yield this CDR3. The gene calls are TRBV29-1 and TRBJ2-7; 7 bases fit TRBD2. With 7 bases clipped from V and 1 base from J, the junction kept 1 base outside the gene matches. This CDR3 region has 11 residues. Germline values: CDR1 SQVTM, CDR2 ANQGSEA. CDR3 nucleotides: TGCAGCGCCGGGAGGTCCTACGAGCAGTACTTC. This gives the protein CSAGRSYEQYF.